The present T cell receptor beta chain was sequenced within a study of cytomegalovirus exposure and HLA in healthy donors. This clone came up a few times. The antigen remains unidentified. Study-wide results and limits: Researchers reported in a later analysis that a missense DCLRE1C variant was tied to TCR beta V- and J-gene trimming. The sole available immune exposure information was CMV serostatus.

PCR used 60 Vbeta primers and 13 Jbeta primers. TCRdb's table, derived via immunoSEQ multiplex PCR, lists solely in-frame clones and lacks some. The table records 95,000 to 150,000 clones, over 15% of them present only once. The TCR sequence derives from a woman between 18 and 30 years old in good health and CMV-seronegative. The specimen was PBMCs.

The CDR3 region is CAISDVAVAISSYEQYF. In DNA, the CDR3 is TGTGCCATCAGTGATGTGGCGGTAGCAATCAGCTCCTACGAGCAGTACTTC. The chain carries TRBV10-3 and TRBJ2-7; no reliable D call. The CDR3 loop spans 17 amino acids. V gave up 3 bases and J gave up 0 bases, with 18 bases separating them. CDR1 is ENHRY, CDR2 SYGVKD, per germline.